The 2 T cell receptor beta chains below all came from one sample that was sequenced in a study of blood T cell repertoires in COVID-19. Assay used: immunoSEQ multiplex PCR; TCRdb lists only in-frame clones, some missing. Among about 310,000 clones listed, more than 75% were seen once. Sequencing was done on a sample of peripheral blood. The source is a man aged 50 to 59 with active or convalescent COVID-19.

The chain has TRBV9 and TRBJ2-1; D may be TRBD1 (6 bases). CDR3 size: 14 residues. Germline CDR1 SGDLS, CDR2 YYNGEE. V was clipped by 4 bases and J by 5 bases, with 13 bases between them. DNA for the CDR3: TGTGCCAGCAGCCCAGGGGTAGAAAACAATGAGCAGTTCTTC. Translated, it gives CASSPGVENNEQFF. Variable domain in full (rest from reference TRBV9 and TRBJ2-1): DSGVTQTPKHLITATGQRVTLRCSPRSGDLSVYWYQQSLDQGLQFLIQYYNGEERAKGNILERFSAQQFPDLHSELNLSSLELGDSALYFCASSPGVENNEQFFGPGTRLTVL.

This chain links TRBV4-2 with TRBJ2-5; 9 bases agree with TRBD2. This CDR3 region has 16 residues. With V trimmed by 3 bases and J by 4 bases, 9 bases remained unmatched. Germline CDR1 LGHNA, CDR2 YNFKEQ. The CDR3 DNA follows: TGTGCCAGCAGCCATCCCGCTGCGGGAGGGTTAGAGACCCAGTACTTC. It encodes CASSHPAAGGLETQYF.